This TCR beta chain was recorded in a study of cytotoxic CD8 clonotypes in ibrutinib-treated CLL. TCR beta libraries used about 1.8 micrograms of DNA from cryopreserved PBMCs. The trim removed 1 base at V and 8 bases at J, leaving 7 bases unmatched. This CDR3 is 14 amino acids long. CDR1 is SGHRS and CDR2 is YFSETQ in the germline V gene. Target depth was 1 in 200,000 to 1 in 1 million T cells, about 10x per clonotype. TCRdb keeps only in-frame clones here, not all; method: immunoSEQ multiplex PCR. The table records 150,000 to 200,000 clones, roughly 90% of them present only once. The chain employs TRBV5-1 and TRBJ1-2; 8 bases agree with TRBD1. The specimen comprised PBMCs, sampled at disease progression, from a patient treated with ibrutinib. The clonotype comes from a human donor with chronic lymphocytic leukemia. Here the CDR3 reads CASSLRQGSMGYTF. In nucleotides, the CDR3 is TGCGCCAGCAGCTTGAGACAGGGGAGCATGGGCTACACCTTC. Full variable domain (remainder filled in from reference TRBV5-1 and TRBJ1-2): KAGVTQTPRYLIKTRGQQVTLSCSPISGHRSVSWYQQTPGQGLQFLFEYFSETQRNKGNFPGRFSGRQFSNSRSEMNVSTLELGDSALYLCASSLRQGSMGYTFGSGTRLTVV.